This passage covers 22 T cell receptor beta chains from one sample sequenced in a study of T cells after yellow fever vaccination (dated by TCRdb to about 2019). Libraries were made using 5' RACE. Instrument used: Illumina HiSeq 2500. The raw public reads went through TCRdb reprocessing: fastp at Q25, MiXCR clone calling, in-frame beta chains kept. All rows with the same CDR3 protein become a single entry with the most common DNA and genes. In this sample the table shows approximately 260,000 distinct CDR3 sequences, around 13% of which occur a single time. The ten largest make up roughly 0.5% of the sample. The treatment or condition label, read with the paper, signifies: live attenuated yellow fever vaccine strain. The sequencing used CD4+ T cells sorted from PBMCs, collected 45 days after the yellow fever booster vaccination. These receptors came from a young man who received the YFV17D yellow fever vaccine.

The chain is built from TRBV21-1 and TRBJ2-3; the table assigns TRBD2, which was not confirmed against the DNA. TRBV21-1 constitutes a pseudogene. CDR3 length: 15 residues. CDR3 in amino acids: CASRTSGRTTDTQYF. DNA for the CDR3: TGTGCCAGCAGAACTAGCGGGAGGACCACAGATACGCAGTATTTT.

The V gene is TRBV20-1, the J gene TRBJ1-1, with TRBD1 matching over 7 bases. CDR3 size: 15 residues. V shed 3 bases and J 0 bases; nucleotides not matched to a gene: 7. Germline assignment: CDR1 DFQATT and CDR2 SNEGSKA (reference sequence). CDR3 in DNA: TGCAGTGCTAGCAGAGGGGGCACCATGAACACTGAAGCTTTCTTT. It translates to CSASRGGTMNTEAFF.

This clonotype was picked up a small number of times. The V and J genes are TRBV9 and TRBJ2-5; 9 bases fit TRBD2. Looked up from germline, CDR1 is SGDLS and CDR2 is YYNGEE. The CDR3 has 17 amino acids. V trimming: 3 bases; J trimming: 4 bases; junction bases outside the gene matches: 13. The CDR3 DNA sequence: TGTGCCAGCAGCGGACTCAGAGCGGGAGGTCCCCGAGAGACCCAGTACTTC. Its translation is CASSGLRAGGPRETQYF.

This clonotype occurred a few times. The chain employs TRBV5-1 and TRBJ2-1; 7 nucleotides align to TRBD1. Unmatched junction bases numbered 2, after V lost 5 bases and J lost 3 bases. This CDR3 comprises 13 residues. The germline V gene has CDR1 SGHRS and CDR2 YFSETQ. CDR3 in amino acids: CASRQGNYNEQFF. In DNA, the CDR3 is TGCGCCAGCAGACAGGGGAACTACAATGAGCAGTTCTTC.

V usage is TRBV9 and J usage is TRBJ2-7; weak D call: TRBD1 (5 bases). Trimming took 3 bases from V and 5 from J, leaving 15 bases between them. CDR3 length: 14 residues. Germline loops: CDR1 SGDLS, CDR2 YYNGEE. The CDR3 bases are TGTGCCAGCAGCGCAGGGTGGGTTTCTAACGAGCAGTACTTC. It yields the protein CASSAGWVSNEQYF.

Only a few counts were recorded for this clonotype. V and J are TRBV12-3 or TRBV12-4 and TRBJ1-1; D not certain. V lost 3 bases and J 9 bases, leaving 14 bases between the germline ends. The CDR3 has 13 amino acids. The CDR3 loop reads CASSFGLSPKAFF. The CDR3 DNA is TGTGCCAGCAGTTTCGGGCTGTCCCCCAAAGCTTTCTTT.

A few counts support this clonotype. This sequence joins TRBV4-3 and TRBJ2-3; 9 bases agree with TRBD2. The V and J ends lost 0 bases and 4 bases, in that order; junction bases with no gene match: 8. This CDR3 region has 17 residues. The germline V gene encodes CDR1 LGHNA and CDR2 YSLEER. In DNA, the CDR3 is TGCGCCAGCAGCCAAGATCAAGCGGGAGGACTAGCAGATACGCAGTATTTT. Translated, it gives CASSQDQAGGLADTQYF.

In this sample, this clonotype turned up a few times. The chain links TRBV12-3 or TRBV12-4 to TRBJ1-3, with TRBD1 as a possible D gene (5 bases). The CDR3 is made up of 15 amino acids. Trimming stripped 6 bases from V and 0 bases from J, with 12 bases between. CDR3 in DNA: TGTGCCAGCAGCCGCACAGGAGCCTCTGGAAACACCATATATTTT. Its translation: CASSRTGASGNTIYF.

This rearrangement joins TRBV5-1 to TRBJ2-5; maybe TRBD1 (6 bases). The V and J ends lost 4 bases and 3 bases respectively, with 16 bases between them. The germline V gene has CDR1 SGHRS and CDR2 YFSETQ. There are 15 residues in the CDR3. The CDR3 region has the DNA TGCGCCAGCAGCGGGGCCGGGACAACCGAAGAGACCCAGTACTTC. Translation: CASSGAGTTEETQYF.

The chain is built from TRBV7-8 and TRBJ2-6; D not resolved. V was cut by 4 bases and J by 0 bases, with 13 bases left in between. This CDR3 has 17 amino acids. Germline V gene lookup returns CDR1 SGHVS and CDR2 FQNEAQ. The CDR3 loop is CASSYPPFSSGANVLTF. In DNA form, the CDR3 reads TGTGCCAGCAGCTACCCCCCGTTTAGCTCTGGGGCCAACGTCCTGACTTTC.

This clonotype was seen a few times. This chain uses TRBV5-1 with TRBJ1-5; tentatively, D is TRBD1 (6 bases). The length of the CDR3 is 13 residues. Trimming stripped 0 bases from V and 11 bases from J, with 12 bases between. Germline V CDR1 and CDR2: SGHRS, YFSETQ. CDR3 nucleotides: TGCGCCAGCAGCTTGGCCGGGGGGGCTTCCCAGCATTTT. Residues: CASSLAGGASQHF.

The chain couples TRBV6-5 to TRBJ2-3; no firm D call. Trimming took 0 bases from V and 6 from J, leaving 10 bases between them. The V gene's germline CDR1 is MNHEY and CDR2 SVGAGI. This CDR3 comprises 14 residues. The CDR3 nucleotides are TGTGCCAGCAGTTACTCGGGTAGGACCGATACGCAGTATTTT. Protein sequence: CASSYSGRTDTQYF.

Only a few counts were recorded for this clonotype. The chain has TRBV21-1 and TRBJ2-1; the DNA was not used to check the table's D call, TRBD1. TRBV21-1 is reported as a pseudogene. CDR3 size: 17 residues. The CDR3 sequence is CASSDHGRGPKNSEQFF. For the CDR3, the DNA is TGTGCCAGCAGCGACCACGGCCGGGGACCAAAGAATAGTGAGCAGTTCTTC.

This clonotype appeared many times. This chain links TRBV6-6 with TRBJ2-1; D is unclear. The germline CDR1 and CDR2 sequences are MNHNY and SVGAGI (reference sequence). Trimming shortened V by 6 bases and J by 9 bases, and 15 bases separated the two germline ends. The CDR3 consists of 13 residues. CDR3 amino acids: CASRGYSLGEQFF. CDR3 DNA: TGTGCCAGCAGGGGATACTCATTGGGTGAGCAGTTCTTC.

The rearrangement links TRBV29-1 to TRBJ1-5; 9 nucleotides line up with TRBD1. V dropped 6 bases and J dropped 3; count of bases not matched to a gene: 6. The CDR3 spans 14 residues. Germline V gives CDR1 SQVTM, CDR2 ANQGSEA. CDR3 amino acids: CSVVGQGPNQPQHF. CDR3 DNA sequence: TGCAGCGTCGTCGGACAGGGGCCCAATCAGCCCCAGCATTTT.

The chain employs TRBV2 and TRBJ2-5, with 9 bases lining up with TRBD1. This CDR3 has 15 amino acids. The germline V gene encodes CDR1 SNHLY and CDR2 FYNNEI. V lost 7 bases, J lost 5 bases, and 11 bases stayed unmatched. CDR3 DNA: TGTGCCAGCACCTTCGGACAGGGGAGTTTGGAGACCCAGTACTTC. Its translation is CASTFGQGSLETQYF.

This clonotype was counted between two and nine times. The chain carries TRBV9 and TRBJ2-1, with D unclear. CDR1 and CDR2 from the germline V gene are SGDLS and YYNGEE. The CDR3 is made up of 12 amino acids. V was clipped by 0 bases and J by 9 bases, with 7 bases between them. This chain's CDR3 is CASSVDRAEQFF. CDR3 DNA sequence: TGTGCCAGCAGCGTAGACCGAGCTGAGCAGTTCTTC.

The rearrangement joins TRBV4-3 to TRBJ2-4; TRBD1 matches at 11 bases. Germline V gene sequence: CDR1 LGHNA, CDR2 YSLEER. V lost 0 bases and J lost 6; bases outside the gene matches: 4. CDR3 size: 16 residues. The CDR3 coding sequence is TGCGCCAGCAGCCAAGAGAGCGGGACAGGGGGAAACATTCAGTACTTC. This translates into CASSQESGTGGNIQYF.

The chain links TRBV5-1 to TRBJ2-7; D perhaps matches TRBD1 (6 bases). The CDR3 contains 15 residues. Germline V gene data show CDR1 as SGHRS and CDR2 as YFSETQ. Trimming removed 4 bases at V and 3 bases at J, with 17 bases between. The CDR3 loop is CASSPFSRTDYEQYF. In nucleotides, the CDR3 is TGCGCCAGCAGCCCCTTTTCGCGGACAGACTACGAGCAGTACTTC.

This clonotype has more than one count but fewer than ten. The V and J genes are TRBV28 and TRBJ1-5; D unresolved. Trimming left V 1 base short and J 1 base short, with 11 bases between. Germline CDR1 reads MDHEN; CDR2 reads SYDVKM. This CDR3 has 16 amino acids. The CDR3 spells CASSLSGAMSNQPQHF. The CDR3 DNA follows: TGTGCCAGCAGTTTATCAGGTGCGATGAGCAATCAGCCCCAGCATTTT.

The genes are TRBV20-1 and TRBJ2-5; the match to TRBD2 covers 11 bases. CDR1 is DFQATT and CDR2 is SNEGSKA in the germline V gene (reference sequence). With V trimmed by 7 bases and J by 2 bases, 6 bases remained unmatched. CDR3 length equals 14 residues. CDR3 bases: TGCAGTGTCACGGGACTAGCGGATCAAGAGACCCAGTACTTC. It encodes CSVTGLADQETQYF.

The chain links TRBV29-1 to TRBJ2-1; the match to TRBD2 covers 8 bases. The CDR3 sequence is 13 residues long. The ends lost 4 bases at V and 4 bases at J; junction bases unmatched: 3. Germline lookup yields CDR1 SQVTM and CDR2 ANQGSEA. CDR3 DNA: TGCAGCGTTGTCAGCGGGAGATACAATGAGCAGTTCTTC. This encodes CSVVSGRYNEQFF.